This T cell receptor (beta chain) was documented in a study of T cell repertoires in cytomegalovirus infection. Background on the study: CMV infection plus the matching HLA type was flagged by public TCR beta signatures.

This clonotype has just a few counts. Its cognate antigen is unknown. TCRdb reprocessed the reads with MiXCR, giving one entry per CDR3 protein. The sample includes about 530,000 distinct CDR3 sequences, approximately 26% of them seen just once. Points from the study as a whole: Dominating the ex vivo response were TCR beta clonotypes that were CMV-specific and HLA-C-restricted.

Germline V gene sequence: CDR1 SNHLY, CDR2 FYNNEI. The CDR3 length is 15 residues. With 3 bases clipped from V and 3 bases from J, the junction kept 2 bases outside the gene matches. The chain joins TRBV2 to TRBJ2-1; 10 nucleotides align to TRBD2. Sequenced sample: PBMCs. The sequence derives from a human donor in good health (CMV status not recorded). Some clones in this sample may be carry-over from other donors' samples. CDR3 nucleotides: TGTGCCAGCAGTGAGTCTAGCGGGGGCTACAATGAGCAGTTCTTC. Its translation: CASSESSGGYNEQFF.